This T cell receptor beta chain emerged from a study of PD-L1 blockade in urothelial cancer. From germline, CDR1 is SGHRS and CDR2 YFSETQ. The V gene end was trimmed by 3 bases and the J gene end by 2 bases; junction bases not matched to a gene: 2. This CDR3 spans 14 amino acids. Spiking of synthetic TCR analog templates was performed in each PCR. TCRdb's copy holds only in-frame clones and misses some; the assay was immunoSEQ multiplex PCR. The sample consists of about 30,000 clones, roughly nine tenths of them appearing once. The time point denotes: peripheral blood 6 weeks after treatment start. Patients yielded 1 to 8 samples each, pretreatment and on-treatment.

This receptor was identified in a man older than 75 with urothelial cancer. This chain joins TRBV5-1 and TRBJ2-7, with 10 bases identical to TRBD1. The sample here was PBMCs, taken around atezolizumab (anti-PD-L1) treatment. CDR3 amino acids: CASSSGTGAYEQYF. Written as DNA, the CDR3 is TGCGCCAGCAGCTCTGGGACAGGGGCCTACGAGCAGTACTTC.